These 11 T cell receptor beta chains originate from one sample sequenced in a study of Tregs in tolerant kidney transplant recipients. TCRdb's copy holds only in-frame clones and misses some; the assay was immunoSEQ multiplex PCR. Among around 230,000 clones listed, about four fifths were seen once. The sample consisted of CD4+ T cells from blood. The receptor source for this set is a human donor in good health.

The chain is built from TRBV2 and TRBJ2-3; a possible D gene is TRBD2 (6 bases). CDR1 is SNHLY and CDR2 is FYNNEI in the germline V gene. V was clipped by 5 bases and J by 4 bases, with 10 bases between them. This CDR3 has 13 residues. CDR3 nucleotides: TGTGCCAGCAGTCTGGAGGGAGCAGATACGCAGTATTTT. Protein product: CASSLEGADTQYF.

This clone was counted a single time. The V gene is TRBV7-9, the J gene TRBJ1-2; unclear D gene. Germline CDR1 SEHNR, CDR2 FQNEAQ (reference sequence). Between the trimmed V and J ends, which lost 2 bases and 7 bases, there was a span of 11 bases. This CDR3 contains 13 residues. CDR3 nucleotides: TGTGCCAGCAGCTTAACTGCAAGTAGTGGCTACACCTTC. Encoded protein: CASSLTASSGYTF.

The chain joins TRBV11-2 to TRBJ2-7, with 8 nucleotides matching TRBD1. V dropped 6 bases and J dropped 2; count of bases not matched to a gene: 12. The V gene's germline CDR1 is SGHAT and CDR2 FQNNGV. The CDR3 spans 16 residues. CDR3 amino acids: CASRGGRGRNPYEQYF. The CDR3 nucleotides read TGTGCCAGCAGGGGGGGCAGGGGGCGCAATCCCTACGAGCAGTACTTC.

Details on this clone: A junction boundary mismatches the germline segment, possibly from a read error. At the DNA level, this CDR3 is encoded by other sequences in the same sample as well. The chain has TRBV5-1 and TRBJ2-1; no clear D. This CDR3 is built from 14 residues. The germline CDR1 and CDR2 sequences are SGHRS and YFSETQ. The CDR3 reads CASKVGGGHNEQFF. The DNA of the CDR3 is TGCGCCAGCAAGGTAGGCGGTGGGCACAACGAGCAGTTCTTC.

CDR3 nucleotides: TGCGCCAGCAGCCAGACTCCCGGGACACCGGCCTACGAGCAGTACTTC. This encodes CASSQTPGTPAYEQYF. This sequence joins TRBV4-1 and TRBJ2-7; D is perhaps TRBD1 (6 bases). Germline CDR1 MGHRA, CDR2 YSYEKL. V gave up 3 bases and J gave up 2 bases, with 17 bases separating them. The CDR3 runs to 16 residues.

The chain has TRBV14 and TRBJ2-3; D uncertain. This CDR3 region has 13 residues. Trimming took 0 bases from V and 5 from J, leaving 6 bases between them. Germline assignment: CDR1 SGHDN and CDR2 FVKESK. The CDR3 region is CASSQDVGDTQYF. CDR3 in DNA: TGTGCCAGCAGCCAAGATGTCGGAGATACGCAGTATTTT.

The chain links TRBV29-1 to TRBJ2-1; tentatively, D is TRBD1 (6 bases). The CDR3 spans 15 residues. From germline, CDR1 is SQVTM and CDR2 ANQGSEA. The ends were cut back, 4 bases at V and 1 base at J, with 14 bases in the middle. The CDR3 DNA is TGCAGCGTTGTCCCCGCGGACAGATCCTACAATGAGCAGTTCTTC. Translation gives CSVVPADRSYNEQFF.

V and J are TRBV5-1 and TRBJ2-7; 9 bases agree with TRBD1. The V gene end was trimmed by 0 bases and the J gene end by 2 bases; junction bases not matched to a gene: 9. Germline V CDR1 and CDR2: SGHRS, YFSETQ. The CDR3 is 17 amino acids. CDR3: CASSLAVGQGPTYEQYF. The CDR3 DNA follows: TGCGCCAGCAGCTTGGCCGTCGGACAGGGGCCGACCTACGAGCAGTACTTC.

The gene calls are TRBV5-4 and TRBJ2-1; weak D call: TRBD2 (6 bases). The V end was cut by 1 base, the J end by 0 bases, with 8 bases between. Germline values: CDR1 SGHNT, CDR2 YYREEE (reference sequence). The CDR3 extends over 15 amino acids. As DNA, the CDR3 is TGTGCCAGCAGCTTGTCCGGGAGCTCCTACAATGAGCAGTTCTTC. This gives the protein CASSLSGSSYNEQFF.

The sample holds one count of this clone. The chain joins TRBV5-1 to TRBJ2-3; either TRBD1 or TRBD2 may supply D (5 bases each). Trimming stripped 3 bases from V and 0 bases from J, with 11 bases between. The CDR3 contains 15 residues. CDR1 is SGHRS and CDR2 is YFSETQ in the germline V gene. As DNA, the CDR3 is TGCGCCAGCAGCTCCCAGAGGGGAAGCACAGATACGCAGTATTTT. Amino acids: CASSSQRGSTDTQYF. Drawing the rest from reference TRBV5-1 and TRBJ2-3, the complete variable domain is KAGVTQTPRYLIKTRGQQVTLSCSPISGHRSVSWYQQTPGQGLQFLFEYFSETQRNKGNFPGRFSGRQFSNSRSEMNVSTLELGDSALYLCASSSQRGSTDTQYFGPGTRLTVL.

The gene calls are TRBV5-6 and TRBJ2-7; TRBD2 aligns across 10 bases. The length of the CDR3 is 14 residues. From germline, CDR1 is SGHDT and CDR2 YYEEEE. V trimming: 2 bases; J trimming: 5 bases; junction bases outside the gene matches: 4. DNA of the CDR3: TGTGCCAGCAGCTTTGGGAGCGGGAGGGACGAGCAGTACTTC. This gives the protein CASSFGSGRDEQYF.